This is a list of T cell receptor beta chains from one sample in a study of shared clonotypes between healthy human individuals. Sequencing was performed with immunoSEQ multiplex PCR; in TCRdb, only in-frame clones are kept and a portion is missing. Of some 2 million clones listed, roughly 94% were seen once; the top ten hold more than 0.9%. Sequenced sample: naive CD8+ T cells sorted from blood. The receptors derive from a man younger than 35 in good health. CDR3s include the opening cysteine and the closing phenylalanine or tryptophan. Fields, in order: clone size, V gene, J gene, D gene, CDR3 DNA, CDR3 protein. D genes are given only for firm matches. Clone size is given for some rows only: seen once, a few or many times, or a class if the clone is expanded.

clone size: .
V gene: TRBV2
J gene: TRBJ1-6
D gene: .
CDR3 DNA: TGTGCCAGCGTCCTACCAGGGGAAGATGGTTCACCCCTCCACTTT
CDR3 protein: CASVLPGEDGSPLHF

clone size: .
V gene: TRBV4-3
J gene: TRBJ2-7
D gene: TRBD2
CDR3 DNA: TGCGCCAGCAGCCAAGCTAGCGGCTCCTACGAGCAGTACTTC
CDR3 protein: CASSQASGSYEQYF

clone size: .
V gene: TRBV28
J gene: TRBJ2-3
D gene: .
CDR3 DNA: TGTGCCAGCAGTTTATCCCCGAGCACAGATACGCAGTATTTT
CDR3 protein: CASSLSPSTDTQYF

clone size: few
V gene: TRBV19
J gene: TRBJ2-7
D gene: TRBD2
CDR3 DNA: TGTGCCAGTCGGCGGGAGGCGAGCTCCTACGAGCAGTACTTC
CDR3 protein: CASRREASSYEQYF

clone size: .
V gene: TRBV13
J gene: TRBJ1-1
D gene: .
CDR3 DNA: TGTGCCAGCAGCCCCGACAGGAAGGCCTTTACTGAAGCTTTCTTT
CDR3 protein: CASSPDRKAFTEAFF

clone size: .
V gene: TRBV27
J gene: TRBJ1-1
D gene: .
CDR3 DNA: TGTGCCAGCAGTTATGGGGGCTTGAACACTGAAGCTTTCTTT
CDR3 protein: CASSYGGLNTEAFF

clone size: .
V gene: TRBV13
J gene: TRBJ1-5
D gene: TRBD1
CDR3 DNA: TGTGCCAGCAGCTTAAGTTGGGGGGACAGCGTCAATCAGCCCCAGCATTTT
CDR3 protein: CASSLSWGDSVNQPQHF

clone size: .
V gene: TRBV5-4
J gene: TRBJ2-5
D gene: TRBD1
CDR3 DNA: TGTGCCAGCAGCTTGGGACAGGGGGATGAGACCCAGTACTTC
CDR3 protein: CASSLGQGDETQYF

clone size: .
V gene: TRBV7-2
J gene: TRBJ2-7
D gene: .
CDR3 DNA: TGTGCCAGCAACGGGAATTACCTCGAGCAGTACTTC
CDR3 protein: CASNGNYLEQYF

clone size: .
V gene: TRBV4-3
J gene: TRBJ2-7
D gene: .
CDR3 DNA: TGCGCCAGCAGCGTGCGTCGGCTACCCTACGAGCAGTACTTC
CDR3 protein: CASSVRRLPYEQYF

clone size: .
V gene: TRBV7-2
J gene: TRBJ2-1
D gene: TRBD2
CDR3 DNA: TGTGCCAGCAGCTTGGGACTAGCGGGGGGTCCCTACAATGAGCAGTTCTTC
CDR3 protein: CASSLGLAGGPYNEQFF

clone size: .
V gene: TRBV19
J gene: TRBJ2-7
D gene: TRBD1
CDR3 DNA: TGTGCCAGTAGTAGCGGGACAGGGGGCTTCTACGAGCAGTACTTC
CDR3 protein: CASSSGTGGFYEQYF

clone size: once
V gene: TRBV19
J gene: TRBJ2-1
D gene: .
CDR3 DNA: TGTGCCAGTAGTACCCCAGGTAGCCTTTCCTACAATGAGCAGTTCTTC
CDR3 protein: CASSTPGSLSYNEQFF

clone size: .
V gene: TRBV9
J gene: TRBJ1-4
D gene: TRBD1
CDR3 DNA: TGTGCCAGCAGCCCGACAGGGCCTAATGAAAAACTGTTTTTT
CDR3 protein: CASSPTGPNEKLFF

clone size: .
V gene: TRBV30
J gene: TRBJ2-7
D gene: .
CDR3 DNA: TGTGCCTGGAGTGCAAGCGGATCCTACGAGCAGTACTTC
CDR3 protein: CAWSASGSYEQYF

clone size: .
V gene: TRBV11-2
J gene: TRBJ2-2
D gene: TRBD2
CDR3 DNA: TGTGCCAGCAGCCAACCGCCGAAGGGACTAGCGGGCGGGGAGCTGTTTTTT
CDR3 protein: CASSQPPKGLAGGELFF

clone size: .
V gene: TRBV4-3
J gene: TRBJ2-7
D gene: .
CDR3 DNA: TGCGCCAGCAGCCAAGGCTCCGGGAGTGAGTCCTACGAGCAGTACTTC
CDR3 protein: CASSQGSGSESYEQYF